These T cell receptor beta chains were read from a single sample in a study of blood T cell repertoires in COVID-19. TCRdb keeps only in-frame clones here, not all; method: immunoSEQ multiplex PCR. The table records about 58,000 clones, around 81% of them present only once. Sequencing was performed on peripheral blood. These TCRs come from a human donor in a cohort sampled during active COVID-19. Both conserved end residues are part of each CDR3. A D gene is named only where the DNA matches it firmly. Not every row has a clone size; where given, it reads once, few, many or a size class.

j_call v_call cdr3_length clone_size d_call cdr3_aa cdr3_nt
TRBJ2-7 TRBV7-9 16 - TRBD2 CASSTRTSGVSYEQYF TGTGCCAGCAGCACCCGGACTAGCGGGGTCTCCTACGAGCAGTACTTC
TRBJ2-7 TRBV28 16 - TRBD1 CASSMPWTGRDNEQYF TGTGCCAGCAGTATGCCATGGACAGGGAGAGATAACGAGCAGTACTTC
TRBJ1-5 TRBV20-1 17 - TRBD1 CSASDARGQRNNQPQHF TGCAGTGCTAGTGATGCCCGGGGACAGAGAAACAATCAGCCCCAGCATTTT
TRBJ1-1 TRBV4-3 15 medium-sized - CASSQTSGGFTEAFF TGCGCCAGCAGCCAAACGTCGGGGGGTTTCACTGAAGCTTTCTTT
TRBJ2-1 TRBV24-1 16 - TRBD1 CATSEAGTGRRHEQFF TGTGCCACCAGTGAAGCCGGGACAGGGAGACGGCATGAGCAGTTCTTC
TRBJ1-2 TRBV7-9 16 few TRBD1 CASSSADRGVYYGYTF TGTGCCAGCAGCTCGGCGGACAGGGGAGTATACTATGGCTACACCTTC
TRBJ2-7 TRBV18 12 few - CASSSDSYEQYF TGTGCCAGCTCATCGGACAGCTACGAGCAGTACTTC
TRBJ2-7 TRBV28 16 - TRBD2 CASRVGGLAEFYEQYF TGTGCCAGCAGAGTCGGGGGACTAGCGGAGTTCTACGAGCAGTACTTC
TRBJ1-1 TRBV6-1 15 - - CASSEEMGHWPEAFF TGTGCCAGCAGTGAAGAGATGGGGCACTGGCCTGAAGCTTTCTTT
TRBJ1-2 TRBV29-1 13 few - CSVEDGGGYGYTF TGCAGCGTTGAAGATGGGGGGGGCTATGGCTACACCTTC
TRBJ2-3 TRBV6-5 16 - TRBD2 CASSYGRELPTDTQYF TGTGCCAGCAGTTACGGGCGGGAGTTGCCCACAGATACGCAGTATTTT
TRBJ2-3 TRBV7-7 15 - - CASSPLGANTDTQYF TGTGCCAGCAGCCCCCTGGGAGCGAACACAGATACGCAGTATTTT
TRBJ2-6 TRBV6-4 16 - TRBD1 CASSETGESGANVLTF TGTGCCAGCAGTGAGACAGGGGAATCTGGGGCCAACGTCCTGACTTTC
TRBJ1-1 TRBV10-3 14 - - CAISDWGDNTEAFF TGTGCCATCAGTGATTGGGGGGATAACACTGAAGCTTTCTTT
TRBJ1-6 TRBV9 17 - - CASSDTGSGSYNSPLHF TGTGCCAGCAGTGATACAGGGAGTGGCTCCTATAATTCACCCCTCCACTTT
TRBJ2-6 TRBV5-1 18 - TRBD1 CASSLGQGVPSGANVLTF TGCGCCAGCAGCTTGGGACAGGGGGTCCCCTCTGGGGCCAACGTCCTGACTTTC
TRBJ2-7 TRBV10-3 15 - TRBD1 CAISAPGTGGYEQYF TGTGCCATCAGTGCCCCCGGGACAGGGGGCTACGAGCAGTACTTC
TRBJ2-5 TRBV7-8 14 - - CASSSPTRQETQYF TGTGCCAGCAGCTCCCCCACCCGGCAAGAGACCCAGTACTTC
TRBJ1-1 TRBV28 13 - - CASSLMGGTEAFF TGTGCCAGCAGTTTAATGGGAGGAACTGAAGCTTTCTTT
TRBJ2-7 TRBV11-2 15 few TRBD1 CASSWPGQGIGEQYF TGTGCCAGCAGCTGGCCGGGACAGGGGATAGGCGAGCAGTACTTC
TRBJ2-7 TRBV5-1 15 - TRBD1 CASSRDSEASYEQYF TGCGCCAGCAGCAGGGACAGCGAAGCTTCCTACGAGCAGTACTTC
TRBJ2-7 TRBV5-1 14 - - CASSLDTLRDEQYF TGCGCCAGCAGCTTGGACACCCTGCGGGACGAGCAGTACTTC
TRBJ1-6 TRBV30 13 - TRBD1 CAWSGDRGSPLHF TGTGCCTGGAGTGGGGACAGGGGTTCACCCCTCCACTTT
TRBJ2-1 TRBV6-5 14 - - CASSRSGSNNEQFF TGTGCCAGCAGTCGCAGCGGGTCCAACAATGAGCAGTTCTTC
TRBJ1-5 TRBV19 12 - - CASQQRNQPQHF TGTGCCAGTCAACAGAGAAATCAGCCCCAGCATTTT
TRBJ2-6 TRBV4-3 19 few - CASSQDPVSGHSGANVLTF TGCGCCAGCAGCCAAGATCCGGTCAGCGGCCACTCTGGGGCCAACGTCCTGACTTTC
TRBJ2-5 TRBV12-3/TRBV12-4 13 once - CASSLWQGETQYF TGTGCCAGCAGTTTATGGCAGGGAGAGACCCAGTACTTC
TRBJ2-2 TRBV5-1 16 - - CASSSPGLRKTGELFF TGCGCCAGCAGCTCGCCGGGACTTCGAAAAACCGGGGAGCTGTTTTTT
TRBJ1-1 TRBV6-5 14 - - CASSYRQGKTEAFF TGTGCCAGCAGTTACAGGCAGGGGAAAACTGAAGCTTTCTTT
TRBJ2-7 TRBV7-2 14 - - CASSPSPRAREQYF TGTGCCAGCAGCCCAAGCCCCCGAGCTCGGGAGCAGTACTTC
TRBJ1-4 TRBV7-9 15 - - CASSLGPDINEKLFF TGTGCCAGCAGCTTAGGACCCGACATTAATGAAAAACTGTTTTTT
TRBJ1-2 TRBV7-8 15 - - CASSSGGGSGYGYTF TGTGCCAGCAGCTCCGGCGGGGGATCCGGCTATGGCTACACCTTC
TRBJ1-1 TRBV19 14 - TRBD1 CASSIGGGISEAFF TGTGCCAGTAGTATAGGAGGGGGCATATCTGAAGCTTTCTTT
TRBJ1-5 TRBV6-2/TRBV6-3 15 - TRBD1 CASSYNKGQNQPQHF TGTGCCAGCAGTTACAATAAGGGACAGAATCAGCCCCAGCATTTT
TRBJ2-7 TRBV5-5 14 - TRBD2 CASSLSGVSYEQYF TGTGCCAGCAGCTTGAGCGGGGTCTCCTACGAGCAGTACTTC
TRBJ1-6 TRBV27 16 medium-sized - CASSLSHPGYNSPLHF TGTGCCAGCAGTTTATCGCACCCAGGCTATAATTCACCCCTCCACTTT
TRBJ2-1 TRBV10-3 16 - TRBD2 CAISDGTSGNYNEQFF TGTGCCATCAGTGACGGGACTAGCGGGAACTACAATGAGCAGTTCTTC
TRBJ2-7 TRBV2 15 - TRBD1 CASSEWGQGPYEQYF TGTGCCAGCAGTGAATGGGGACAGGGCCCCTACGAGCAGTACTTC
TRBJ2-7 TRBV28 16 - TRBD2 CASTPGRGRGKNEQYF TGTGCCAGCACTCCCGGGAGGGGTAGGGGTAAGAACGAGCAGTACTTC
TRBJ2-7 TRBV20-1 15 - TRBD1 CSASVGNRGNYEQYF TGCAGTGCTAGTGTAGGGAACAGGGGGAACTACGAGCAGTACTTC
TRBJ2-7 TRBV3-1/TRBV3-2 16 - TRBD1 CASSQGPGQGNHEQYF TGTGCCAGCAGCCAAGGTCCGGGACAGGGGAACCACGAGCAGTACTTC
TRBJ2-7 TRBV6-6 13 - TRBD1 CASTTGQVYEQYF TGTGCCAGCACCACCGGACAGGTCTACGAGCAGTACTTC
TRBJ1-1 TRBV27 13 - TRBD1 CASRRTGGAEAFF TGTGCCAGCAGAAGGACAGGGGGAGCTGAAGCTTTCTTT
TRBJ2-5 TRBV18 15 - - CASSHDGRERETQYF TGTGCCAGCTCACACGACGGTCGGGAGCGGGAGACCCAGTACTTC
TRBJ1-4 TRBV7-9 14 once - CASSPRGGPEKLFF TGTGCCAGCAGCCCCCGGGGGGGCCCGGAAAAACTGTTTTTT
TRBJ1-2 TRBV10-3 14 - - CATQGQSENYGYTF TGTGCCACCCAAGGACAGTCCGAAAACTATGGCTACACCTTC
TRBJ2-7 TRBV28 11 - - CASGESYEQYF TGTGCCAGTGGTGAGTCCTACGAGCAGTACTTC
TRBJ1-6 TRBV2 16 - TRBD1 CASSSWTGKQGSPLHF TGTGCCAGCAGTAGCTGGACAGGGAAGCAGGGATCACCCCTCCACTTT
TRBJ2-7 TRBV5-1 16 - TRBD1 CASSLGQGGFSYEQYF TGCGCCAGCAGCCTAGGACAGGGTGGATTTAGCTACGAGCAGTACTTC
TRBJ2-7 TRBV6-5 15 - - CASSPWGRGSYEQYF TGTGCCAGCAGCCCCTGGGGGCGGGGGTCCTACGAGCAGTACTTC
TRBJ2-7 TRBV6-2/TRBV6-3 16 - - CASSYQDSEPFYEQYF TGTGCCAGCAGTTACCAAGACAGCGAACCCTTCTACGAGCAGTACTTC
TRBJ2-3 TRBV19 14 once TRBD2 CASATTSGGDTQYF TGTGCCAGTGCGACTACTAGCGGGGGAGATACGCAGTATTTT
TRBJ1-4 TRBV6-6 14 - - CASSYGGWGEKLFF TGTGCCAGCAGTTACGGGGGCTGGGGTGAAAAACTGTTTTTT
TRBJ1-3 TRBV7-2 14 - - CASSLGAFGNTIYF TGTGCCAGCAGTCTGGGGGCGTTTGGAAACACCATATATTTT
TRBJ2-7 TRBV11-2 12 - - CASSPTGYEQYF TGTGCCAGCAGCCCGACAGGTTACGAGCAGTACTTC